The next 29 T cell receptor beta chains were all read from a single sample in a study of OX40 agonist ivuxolimab in advanced cancers. The library was made by the immunoSEQ multiplex PCR assay. Sourced from immuneACCESS, this table was stored by TCRdb with only in-frame sequences that have V and J called. A share of the clones is absent; for the studies checked, an unresolved V gene accounts for under half, and the remainder has no known explanation. The table for this sample lists about 77,000 clones; about nine tenths of them were counted only once. The top ten hold under 6.5% of the sample. This specimen consisted of CD4+ or CD8+ T cells sorted from blood, obtained in a trial of the OX40 agonist ivuxolimab. Receptor source: an adult with an advanced solid tumor such as melanoma, head and neck, liver or kidney cancer.

This clone was detected only once. The rearrangement joins TRBV19 to TRBJ1-2; no reliable D call. Germline loops: CDR1 LNHDA, CDR2 SQIVND (reference sequence). V gave up 7 bases and J gave up 0 bases, with 15 bases separating them. This CDR3 is built from 15 residues. CDR3 residues: CASIPSGVTNYGYTF. CDR3 in DNA: TGTGCCAGTATCCCCTCTGGGGTAACTAACTATGGCTACACCTTC.

The V call is TRBV5-6, the J call TRBJ1-2; 8 bases agree with TRBD1. Losses at the gene ends were 2 bases for V and 8 bases for J; bases not matched to a gene: 2. The CDR3 is 12 amino acids. CDR1 and CDR2 (germline): SGHDT, YYEEEE. In DNA form, the CDR3 reads TGTGCCAGCAGCTTCACAGGGGGAGGCTACACCTTC. This translates into CASSFTGGGYTF.

The CDR3 region is CASSARPDNSNQPQHF. CDR3 DNA: TGCGCCAGCAGCGCTCGACCAGATAATAGCAATCAGCCCCAGCATTTT. This rearrangement joins TRBV5-1 to TRBJ1-5; D is unresolved. Germline CDR1 reads SGHRS; CDR2 reads YFSETQ. CDR3 size: 16 residues. Trimming left V 4 bases short and J 0 bases short, with 14 bases between.

The chain is built from TRBV6-1 and TRBJ2-7, with TRBD1 matching 9 bases. CDR1 and CDR2 from the germline V gene are MNHNS and SASEGT. The V and J ends lost 6 bases and 4 bases, in that order; junction bases with no gene match: 7. The CDR3 covers 14 residues. The CDR3 bases are TGTGCCAGCAGGAGGGACAGGGTGATTTACGAGCAGTACTTC. It is translated as CASRRDRVIYEQYF.

CDR3 DNA: TGTGCCAGCAGAGGTCGGACGGGGGTTTCCGGCTACACCTTC. Its protein product is CASRGRTGVSGYTF. The rearrangement links TRBV14 to TRBJ1-2; tentative D call: TRBD1 (5 bases). V lost 6 bases to trimming and J lost 8 bases, with 19 bases between them. From germline, CDR1 is SGHDN and CDR2 FVKESK. The CDR3 is 14 amino acids.

This clone was seen only a few times. The genes are TRBV6-6 and TRBJ1-6; D may be TRBD1 (6 bases). Per the germline V gene, CDR1 is MNHNY and CDR2 is SVGAGI (reference sequence). The CDR3 extends over 13 amino acids. V was shortened by 5 bases and J by 11 bases, with 13 bases between the two germline ends. The CDR3 nucleotides are TGTGCCAGCAGTCAGGACAGAACGACACCCCTCCACTTT. This codes for CASSQDRTTPLHF.

V gene TRBV5-4 combines with J gene TRBJ1-5, with a tentative D call TRBD1 (6 bases). The CDR3 covers 15 residues. Deletions cut 4 bases from V and 6 bases from J, with 17 bases between. Germline V gene lookup returns CDR1 SGHNT and CDR2 YYREEE (reference sequence). The CDR3 loop reads CASSRWGQGSQPQHF. The CDR3, as DNA: TGTGCCAGCAGCCGGTGGGGGCAGGGGAGTCAGCCCCAGCATTTT.

CDR3 nucleotide sequence: TGTGCCAGCAGCTCCGGGACTAGCGGGAAGTATGAGCAGTTCTTC. Translated: CASSSGTSGKYEQFF. The chain couples TRBV6-1 to TRBJ2-1, with 13 bases that match TRBD2. The germline V gene has CDR1 MNHNS and CDR2 SASEGT. V gave up 6 bases and J gave up 8 bases; unmatched junction bases: 7. The CDR3 is made up of 15 amino acids.

The J gene is TRBJ1-3, the V gene TRBV28; 8 bases are a match to TRBD1. CDR3 length equals 17 residues. Per the germline V gene, CDR1 is MDHEN and CDR2 is SYDVKM. V lost 6 bases to trimming and J lost 0 bases; unmatched junction nucleotides: 10. For the CDR3, the DNA is TGTGCCAGCAGACCCCAGGCGGGACAGGACTCTGGAAACACCATATATTTT. It encodes CASRPQAGQDSGNTIYF.

The V gene is TRBV9, the J gene TRBJ2-5, with D unresolved. Trimming removed 0 bases at V and 5 bases at J, with 8 bases between. CDR1 and CDR2 from the germline V gene are SGDLS and YYNGEE. This CDR3 comprises 13 residues. The CDR3 nucleotides are TGTGCCAGCAGCGTAGGGTTTGGGGAGACCCAGTACTTC. Translated, it gives CASSVGFGETQYF.

On this clone: Germline is not matched at one junction end, which may reflect a read error. The rearrangement links TRBV9 to TRBJ2-1; the D gene is possibly TRBD2 (5 bases). The CDR3 contains 13 residues. Germline V gene sequence: CDR1 SGDLS, CDR2 YYNGEE. The CDR3 here is CAGSQRYGDEQFF. CDR3 DNA sequence: TGTGCCGGCAGCCAAAGGTACGGGGATGAGCAGTTCTTC.

The chain recombines TRBV30 with TRBJ2-7; D may be TRBD2 (7 bases). Germline CDR1 and CDR2: GTSNPN and SVGIG (reference sequence). Trimming left V 0 bases short and J 6 bases short, with 21 bases between. This CDR3 is built from 16 residues. The DNA for the CDR3 is TGTGCCTGGAGTGTTCTGGGGGGGCTGTACGGGGTCGAGCAGTACTTC. It is translated as CAWSVLGGLYGVEQYF.

This clone was recorded once. The rearrangement uses TRBV18 and TRBJ1-4; D is unclear. This CDR3 is built from 14 residues. Germline V lookup: CDR1 KGHSH, CDR2 LQKENI. Trimming left V 2 bases short and J 4 bases short, with 8 bases between. The CDR3, as DNA: TGTGCCAGCTCACCAGATAACGGTAATGAAAAACTGTTTTTT. This codes for CASSPDNGNEKLFF.

This chain uses TRBV5-1 with TRBJ1-1; no reliable D call. Germline V gene data show CDR1 as SGHRS and CDR2 as YFSETQ. This CDR3 is built from 13 residues. Between the trimmed V and J ends, which lost 4 bases and 1 base, there was a span of 8 bases. The CDR3 DNA follows: TGCGCCAGCAGCGGGCCAGCGAACACTGAAGCTTTCTTT. Amino acids: CASSGPANTEAFF. Looking up the rest from reference TRBV5-1 and TRBJ1-1 gives the full variable domain: KAGVTQTPRYLIKTRGQQVTLSCSPISGHRSVSWYQQTPGQGLQFLFEYFSETQRNKGNFPGRFSGRQFSNSRSEMNVSTLELGDSALYLCASSGPANTEAFFGQGTRLTVV.

V usage is TRBV5-1 and J usage is TRBJ2-1, with TRBD1 matching 8 bases. This CDR3 is built from 15 residues. The ends lost 0 bases at V and 5 bases at J; junction bases unmatched: 4. Per the germline V gene, CDR1 is SGHRS and CDR2 is YFSETQ. The DNA for the CDR3 is TGCGCCAGCAGCTTGGCCGGACAGGGCAACAATGAGCAGTTCTTC. Protein product: CASSLAGQGNNEQFF. Filled out from reference TRBV5-1 and TRBJ2-1, the complete variable domain reads KAGVTQTPRYLIKTRGQQVTLSCSPISGHRSVSWYQQTPGQGLQFLFEYFSETQRNKGNFPGRFSGRQFSNSRSEMNVSTLELGDSALYLCASSLAGQGNNEQFFGPGTRLTVL.

The chain uses TRBV9 and TRBJ2-1; D may be TRBD2 (6 bases). In germline, CDR1 is SGDLS, CDR2 YYNGEE. Trimming removed 4 bases from V and 2 bases from J, with 10 bases in between. The CDR3 loop spans 14 amino acids. CDR3 amino acids: CASSPWTTYNEQFF. The DNA of the CDR3 is TGTGCCAGCAGCCCGTGGACTACCTACAATGAGCAGTTCTTC.

V is TRBV7-9 and J is TRBJ1-2; D possibly corresponds to TRBD1 (5 bases). The CDR3 consists of 14 residues. CDR1 SEHNR and CDR2 FQNEAQ come from the germline V gene (reference sequence). Trimming took off 5 bases at V and 3 bases at J, with 13 bases between the two ends. For the CDR3, the DNA is TGTGCCAGCAGCGCCTCGGGGGGAGACTATGGCTACACCTTC. This gives the protein CASSASGGDYGYTF.

V and J are TRBV6-6 and TRBJ2-7, with TRBD1 matching over 9 bases. V was pared by 7 bases and J by 9 bases, with 10 bases of the junction left unmatched. The CDR3 loop spans 13 amino acids. Germline V gene lookup returns CDR1 MNHNY and CDR2 SVGAGI (reference sequence). CDR3 protein: CASTGTGSERQYF. CDR3 DNA sequence: TGTGCCAGCACCGGGACAGGGTCCGAAAGGCAGTACTTC.

CDR3 DNA sequence: TGTGCCAGTAGTATTGACAGGAGCACTGAAGCTTTCTTT. Protein product: CASSIDRSTEAFF. The gene calls are TRBV19 and TRBJ1-1, with D possibly matching TRBD1 (6 bases). CDR3 length: 13 residues. The germline V gene has CDR1 LNHDA and CDR2 SQIVND (reference sequence). V was trimmed by 3 bases and J by 4 bases, leaving 9 bases between them.

The chain couples TRBV30 to TRBJ1-2; D is uncertain. Germline-derived CDR1 and CDR2 are GTSNPN and SVGIG (reference sequence). The CDR3 length is 13 residues. Trimming took off 2 bases at V and 0 bases at J, with 7 bases between the two ends. The CDR3 DNA reads TGTGCCTGGAGTCCATTATCTAACTATGGCTACACCTTC. This encodes CAWSPLSNYGYTF.

This chain joins TRBV4-2 and TRBJ1-1; TRBD1 is a possible D gene (6 bases). Looked up from germline, CDR1 is LGHNA and CDR2 is YNFKEQ. V was pared by 4 bases and J by 8 bases, with 17 bases between. The CDR3 is 14 amino acids. CDR3 in amino acids: CASSPPRGGREAFF. CDR3 sequence (DNA): TGTGCCAGCAGCCCTCCACGAGGGGGTCGGGAAGCTTTCTTT.

The genes are TRBV29-1 and TRBJ2-5; perhaps TRBD1 as D (6 bases). There are 12 residues in the CDR3. Germline V gene data show CDR1 as SQVTM and CDR2 as ANQGSEA. V was trimmed by 7 bases and J by 5 bases, leaving 14 bases between them. This chain's CDR3 is CSGRGQGETQYF. Written as DNA, the CDR3 is TGCAGCGGCCGGGGACAAGGGGAGACCCAGTACTTC.

V is TRBV30 and J is TRBJ2-7, with 10 bases identical to TRBD2. There are 13 residues in the CDR3. Germline-derived CDR1 and CDR2 are GTSNPN and SVGIG (reference sequence). V lost 8 bases and J lost 5; bases outside the gene matches: 9. In nucleotides, the CDR3 is TGTGCCCGCTCTAGCGGGAGTTTGGACGAGCAGTACTTC. It is translated as CARSSGSLDEQYF.

The gene calls are TRBV29-1 and TRBJ2-3; D remains unclear. Between the trimmed V and J ends, which lost 2 bases and 2 bases, there was a span of 11 bases. The germline CDR1 and CDR2 sequences are SQVTM and ANQGSEA. This CDR3 comprises 14 residues. CDR3 nucleotide sequence: TGCAGCGTTGAATTAGGGCAGACCACAGATACGCAGTATTTT. Protein: CSVELGQTTDTQYF.

The J gene is TRBJ1-2, the V gene TRBV7-2, with D unclear. The length of the CDR3 is 13 residues. The germline V gene has CDR1 SGHTA and CDR2 FQGNSA. Between the trimmed V and J ends, which lost 1 base and 9 bases, there was a span of 12 bases. As DNA, the CDR3 is TGTGCCAGCAGCTTAGGGGAGTTGCGGAGCTACACCTTC. Encoded protein: CASSLGELRSYTF.

The chain joins TRBV28 to TRBJ2-5; perhaps TRBD2 as D (6 bases). In germline, CDR1 is MDHEN, CDR2 SYDVKM. This CDR3 is 14 amino acids long. Trimming stripped 6 bases from V and 1 base from J, with 12 bases between. CDR3 bases: TGTGCCAGCAGAGCGAGCGGGTTCCAAGAGACCCAGTACTTC. It specifies CASRASGFQETQYF.

The chain has TRBV14 and TRBJ2-5; 7 nucleotides agree with TRBD2. Germline CDR1 and CDR2: SGHDN and FVKESK. The trim removed 4 bases at V and 5 bases at J, leaving 7 bases unmatched. This CDR3 is built from 14 residues. In nucleotides, the CDR3 is TGTGCCAGCAGCCCTAAATACGGGAGGGAGACCCAGTACTTC. Translated: CASSPKYGRETQYF. Together with reference TRBV14 and TRBJ2-5, the CDR3 gives the full variable domain: EAGVTQFPSHSVIEKGQTVTLRCDPISGHDNLYWYRRVMGKEIKFLLHFVKESKQDESGMPNNRFLAERTGGTYSTLKVQPAELEDSGVYFCASSPKYGRETQYFGPGTRLLVL.

This chain connects TRBV29-1 to TRBJ2-5, with D hard to call. Trimming removed 1 base from V and 5 bases from J, with 11 bases in between. The CDR3 has 13 amino acids. From germline, CDR1 is SQVTM and CDR2 ANQGSEA. The CDR3: CSVEGAPRETQYF. In DNA form, the CDR3 reads TGCAGCGTTGAAGGGGCCCCCCGGGAGACCCAGTACTTC.

V usage is TRBV6-5 and J usage is TRBJ1-6; D is ambiguous. This CDR3 is 15 amino acids long. Germline CDR1 is MNHEY and CDR2 is SVGAGI. Trimming shortened V by 5 bases and J by 2 bases, and 10 bases separated the two germline ends. CDR3 region: CASSASRPYNSPLHF. The CDR3 DNA sequence: TGTGCCAGCAGTGCCAGCCGGCCCTATAATTCACCCCTCCACTTT.